This entry lists 20 T cell receptor beta chains sequenced from one sample in a study of control samples from healthy donors and cancer patients. Some clones are missing from TCRdb's copy, which holds only in-frame ones; the method was immunoSEQ multiplex PCR. The sample has 60,000 to 85,000 clones, approximately 92% seen once. The specimen was blood. The origin of the receptors is a woman aged 55-70 years in good health.

V and J are TRBV19 and TRBJ2-4; 11 positions agree with TRBD2. The germline gives CDR1 LNHDA, CDR2 SQIVND (reference sequence). V gave up 3 bases and J gave up 1 base; unmatched junction bases: 2. The CDR3 contains 16 residues. The CDR3 nucleotides are TGTGCCAGTAGTATCTTAGCGGGAGGGGCCAAAAACATTCAGTACTTC. Its protein is CASSILAGGAKNIQYF.

This sequence joins TRBV28 and TRBJ2-7, with TRBD2 matching 7 bases. The CDR3 totals 14 residues. Germline loops: CDR1 MDHEN, CDR2 SYDVKM. V lost 5 bases and J lost 6; bases outside the gene matches: 10. The CDR3 DNA reads TGTGCCAGCAGTCTGGCAGGACTAGTGACCGAGCAGTACTTC. Protein product: CASSLAGLVTEQYF.

The chain combines TRBV29-1 with TRBJ2-2, with 9 bases lining up with TRBD1. V lost 7 bases and J lost 0; bases outside the gene matches: 6. Germline lookup yields CDR1 SQVTM and CDR2 ANQGSEA. The CDR3 is made up of 15 amino acids. In DNA form, the CDR3 reads TGCAGCGCTGGCACAGGGGGCGCGAACACCGGGGAGCTGTTTTTT. Translation: CSAGTGGANTGELFF.

The V call is TRBV28, the J call TRBJ2-1; weak D call: TRBD2 (5 bases). Trimming pared 7 bases from V and 3 bases from J, leaving 13 bases between. CDR1 MDHEN and CDR2 SYDVKM come from the germline V gene. The CDR3 sequence is 14 residues long. The CDR3 spells CASTEDGNYNEQFF. CDR3 in DNA: TGTGCCAGCACCGAAGACGGGAACTACAATGAGCAGTTCTTC.

The chain couples TRBV24-1 to TRBJ1-3; tentatively, D is TRBD1 (5 bases). CDR3 size: 15 residues. V was clipped by 5 bases and J by 0 bases, with 10 bases between them. Germline loops: CDR1 KGHDR, CDR2 SFDVKD. Here the CDR3 DNA reads TGTGCCACCAGTGGGGGGGTGGACTCTGGAAACACCATATATTTT. Its protein is CATSGGVDSGNTIYF.

The chain uses TRBV7-2 and TRBJ2-7, with 8 bases matching TRBD1. Per germline, CDR1 SGHTA and CDR2 FQGNSA. CDR3 length: 13 residues. The V segment lost 5 bases and the J segment 2 bases; nucleotides outside the gene matches: 2. CDR3 protein: CASSPDRAYEQYF. CDR3 nucleotide sequence: TGTGCCAGCAGCCCGGACAGGGCCTACGAGCAGTACTTC.

This rearrangement joins TRBV7-9 to TRBJ1-2, with D possibly TRBD1 on 5 matching bases. The CDR3 spans 15 residues. The germline CDR1 and CDR2 sequences are SEHNR and FQNEAQ (reference sequence). The ends were cut back, 5 bases at V and 2 bases at J, with 15 bases in the middle. CDR3 DNA: TGTGCCAGCAGCCCCCGGGGAGGGGAGAACTATGGCTACACCTTC. Its translation: CASSPRGGENYGYTF. Drawing the rest from reference TRBV7-9 and TRBJ1-2, the complete variable domain is DTGVSQNPRHKITKRGQNVTFRCDPISEHNRLYWYRQTLGQGPEFLTYFQNEAQLEKSRLLSDRFSAERPKGSFSTLEIQRTEQGDSAMYLCASSPRGGENYGYTFGSGTRLTVV.

The chain joins TRBV23-1 to TRBJ2-5; either TRBD1 or TRBD2 may supply D (5 bases each). TRBV23-1 qualifies as an ORF whose function is uncertain. The germline V and J ends were trimmed by 8 bases and 5 bases, with 15 bases remaining between them. The CDR3 sequence is 13 residues long. Here the CDR3 reads CASVRLEGETQYF. CDR3 coding DNA: TGCGCCAGCGTCAGGCTCGAGGGGGAGACCCAGTACTTC.

This chain connects TRBV12-3 or TRBV12-4 to TRBJ1-1; no clear D. Trimming shortened V by 2 bases and J by 5 bases, and 9 bases separated the two germline ends. The CDR3 totals 13 residues. The chain's CDR3 is CASSLSSRTEAFF. CDR3 nucleotide sequence: TGTGCCAGCAGTTTAAGTAGCAGAACTGAAGCTTTCTTT.

This sequence joins TRBV7-2 and TRBJ2-1; tentatively, D is TRBD1 or TRBD2 (5 bases each). V lost 1 base and J 6 bases, leaving 13 bases between the germline ends. The germline V gene has CDR1 SGHTA and CDR2 FQGNSA. CDR3 length equals 15 residues. The CDR3 coding sequence is TGTGCCAGCAGCTTAGTCTCAGGGACGATCAATGAGCAGTTCTTC. Translated, it gives CASSLVSGTINEQFF.

The chain is built from TRBV6-1 and TRBJ1-5; unclear D gene. This CDR3 is built from 16 residues. Germline lookup yields CDR1 MNHNS and CDR2 SASEGT. Deletions cut 2 bases from V and 5 bases from J, with 16 bases between. The CDR3 sequence is CASSELGSKGYQPQHF. The CDR3 DNA reads TGTGCCAGCAGTGAATTGGGCAGCAAGGGATATCAGCCCCAGCATTTT.

This chain links TRBV25-1 with TRBJ2-5; 7 bases fit TRBD2. CDR1 is MGHDK and CDR2 is SYGVNS in the germline V gene. The CDR3 runs 16 residues. Germline trimming cut 2 bases from V and 0 bases from J; bases unmatched to any gene: 6. For the CDR3, the DNA is TGTGCCAGCAGTGAAGGGAGGGGAGGGTACCAAGAGACCCAGTACTTC. Amino acids: CASSEGRGGYQETQYF.

V is TRBV6-5 and J is TRBJ1-1, with 7 bases that match TRBD1. CDR1 and CDR2 (germline): MNHEY, SVGAGI. With V trimmed by 0 bases and J by 9 bases, 13 bases remained unmatched. The CDR3 contains 16 residues. This CDR3 reads CASSYSSRGQTMKAFF. CDR3 nucleotide sequence: TGTGCCAGCAGTTACTCTAGTAGGGGACAGACAATGAAAGCTTTCTTT.

This chain links TRBV28 with TRBJ1-1; 8 nucleotides match TRBD1. Germline CDR1 reads MDHEN; CDR2 reads SYDVKM. CDR3 size: 16 residues. The junction had 12 bases not matched to a gene; V was cut back by 4 bases and J by 5 bases. The CDR3: CASSSQGAPDWTEAFF. CDR3 sequence (DNA): TGTGCCAGCAGTTCCCAGGGGGCGCCCGATTGGACTGAAGCTTTCTTT. Full variable domain (remainder filled in from reference TRBV28 and TRBJ1-1): DVKVTQSSRYLVKRTGEKVFLECVQDMDHENMFWYRQDPGLGLRLIYFSYDVKMKEKGDIPEGYSVSREKKERFSLILESASTNQTSMYLCASSSQGAPDWTEAFFGQGTRLTVV.

The gene calls are TRBV28 and TRBJ1-1, with TRBD1 matching 7 bases. V gave up 10 bases and J gave up 1 base; unmatched junction bases: 12. The CDR3 has 15 amino acids. Germline lookup yields CDR1 MDHEN and CDR2 SYDVKM. The CDR3 DNA follows: TGTGCCACCTCGGGGACAGTGAGAAGGAACACTGAAGCTTTCTTT. Translating gives CATSGTVRRNTEAFF.

J is TRBJ1-1 and V is TRBV5-1, with TRBD1 matching over 10 bases. Germline V gene sequence: CDR1 SGHRS, CDR2 YFSETQ. This CDR3 is 16 amino acids long. V was pared by 4 bases and J by 0 bases, with 6 bases of the junction left unmatched. In nucleotides, the CDR3 is TGCGCCAGCAGCCCAAGGACAGGGGGGATGAACACTGAAGCTTTCTTT. This sequence encodes CASSPRTGGMNTEAFF. Drawing the rest from reference TRBV5-1 and TRBJ1-1, the complete variable domain is KAGVTQTPRYLIKTRGQQVTLSCSPISGHRSVSWYQQTPGQGLQFLFEYFSETQRNKGNFPGRFSGRQFSNSRSEMNVSTLELGDSALYLCASSPRTGGMNTEAFFGQGTRLTVV.

V and J are TRBV18 and TRBJ2-5; possibly TRBD2 for D (6 bases). Germline values: CDR1 KGHSH, CDR2 LQKENI. Trimming shortened V by 6 bases and J by 1 base, and 9 bases separated the two germline ends. This CDR3 is 13 amino acids long. The CDR3 here is CASSRGVQETQYF. CDR3 in DNA: TGTGCCAGCTCCCGCGGGGTCCAAGAGACCCAGTACTTC.

J is TRBJ1-3 and V is TRBV5-1; 8 bases are a match to TRBD1. The V gene end was trimmed by 4 bases and the J gene end by 1 base; junction bases not matched to a gene: 13. The CDR3 runs 18 residues. Germline V gene data show CDR1 as SGHRS and CDR2 as YFSETQ. CDR3 residues: CASSNNAGGSVSGNTIYF. DNA of the CDR3: TGCGCCAGCAGCAACAACGCAGGGGGCTCGGTTTCTGGAAACACCATATATTTT. Full variable domain (missing parts from reference TRBV5-1 and TRBJ1-3): KAGVTQTPRYLIKTRGQQVTLSCSPISGHRSVSWYQQTPGQGLQFLFEYFSETQRNKGNFPGRFSGRQFSNSRSEMNVSTLELGDSALYLCASSNNAGGSVSGNTIYFGEGSWLTVV.

In the case of this clone: Other DNA sequences of this sample code for an identical CDR3. The chain combines TRBV4-3 with TRBJ2-1; tentative D call: TRBD2 (7 bases). Trimming pared 4 bases from V and 8 bases from J, leaving 15 bases between. CDR3 length: 14 amino acids. Looked up from germline, CDR1 is LGHNA and CDR2 is YSLEER. Written as DNA, the CDR3 is TGCGCCAGCAGCCGGTGGACGGGGGGCGATGAGCAGTTCTTC. Translating gives CASSRWTGGDEQFF.

V usage is TRBV10-1 and J usage is TRBJ2-7; the D gene is possibly TRBD2 (5 bases). This CDR3 is 13 amino acids long. The ends were cut back, 2 bases at V and 5 bases at J, with 10 bases in the middle. CDR1 and CDR2 (germline): WNHNN, SYGVQD (reference sequence). CDR3 nucleotide sequence: TGCGCCAGCAGTGAGCGGGGATGGGACGAGCAGTACTTC. Its protein product is CASSERGWDEQYF.